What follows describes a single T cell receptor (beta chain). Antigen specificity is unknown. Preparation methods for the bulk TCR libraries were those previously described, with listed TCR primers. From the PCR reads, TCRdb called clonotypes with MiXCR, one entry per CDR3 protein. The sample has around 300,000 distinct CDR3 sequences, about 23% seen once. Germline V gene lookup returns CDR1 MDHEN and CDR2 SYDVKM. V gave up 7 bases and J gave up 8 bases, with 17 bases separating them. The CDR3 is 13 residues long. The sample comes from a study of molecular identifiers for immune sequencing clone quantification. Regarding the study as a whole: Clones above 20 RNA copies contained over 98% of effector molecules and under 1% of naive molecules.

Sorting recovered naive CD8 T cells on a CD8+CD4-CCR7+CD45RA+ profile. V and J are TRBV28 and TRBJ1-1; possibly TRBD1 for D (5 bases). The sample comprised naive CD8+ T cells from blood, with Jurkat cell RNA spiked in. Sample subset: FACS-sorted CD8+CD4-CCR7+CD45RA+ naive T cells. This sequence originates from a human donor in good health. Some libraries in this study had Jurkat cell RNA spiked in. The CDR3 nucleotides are TGTGCCAGCACCTCCCTGGGGCAGTCAGAAGCTTTCTTT. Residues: CASTSLGQSEAFF. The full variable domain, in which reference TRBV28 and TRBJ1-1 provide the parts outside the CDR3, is DVKVTQSSRYLVKRTGEKVFLECVQDMDHENMFWYRQDPGLGLRLIYFSYDVKMKEKGDIPEGYSVSREKKERFSLILESASTNQTSMYLCASTSLGQSEAFFGQGTRLTVV.